These T cell receptor beta chains were read from a single sample in a study of cytomegalovirus exposure and HLA in healthy donors. The protocol was immunoSEQ multiplex PCR, while the TCRdb copy is restricted to in-frame clones and leaves out a portion. The sample holds approximately 170,000 clones; under 90% are singletons and the top ten take about 1.6%. The sequenced sample was PBMCs. These receptors all come from a male donor in good health and CMV-seronegative. Each CDR3 is given with its conserved first and last residue. A D gene is named only where the DNA matches it firmly. Expanded clones get a size class; other rows say once, few or many, or leave the size out.

TRBJ2-7	-	-	TRBV11-2	CASSLGLTLAEQYF	TGTGCCAGCAGCTTAGGGCTTACCCTAGCCGAGCAGTACTTC
TRBJ1-1	-	TRBD1	TRBV10-1	CRDRANTEAFF	TGCCGGGACAGAGCCAACACTGAAGCTTTCTTT
TRBJ2-7	-	TRBD1	TRBV7-9	CASSDRGAGLYEQYF	TGTGCCAGCAGCGACAGGGGGGCCGGTCTCTACGAGCAGTACTTC
TRBJ2-1	-	-	TRBV19	CASSPMGPYNEQFF	TGTGCCAGTAGTCCCATGGGCCCCTACAATGAGCAGTTCTTC
TRBJ2-2	-	TRBD1	TRBV11-2	CASSPGQTAGELFF	TGTGCCAGCAGTCCGGGACAGACTGCCGGGGAGCTGTTTTTT
TRBJ1-1	-	TRBD1	TRBV9	CASSAHGTANTEAFF	TGTGCCAGCAGCGCCCACGGGACAGCTAACACTGAAGCTTTCTTT
TRBJ2-3	-	-	TRBV5-1	CASSSTDTQYF	TGCGCCAGCTCTAGCACAGATACGCAGTATTTT
TRBJ1-1	few	-	TRBV7-3	CASSPDLGGKAFF	TGTGCCAGCAGCCCCGACTTGGGGGGGAAAGCTTTCTTT
TRBJ2-1	few	-	TRBV27	CASGLIYNEQFF	TGTGCCAGCGGACTGATCTACAATGAGCAGTTCTTC
TRBJ2-5	-	-	TRBV5-1	CASSQGGGGETQYF	TGCGCCAGCAGCCAGGGCGGGGGCGGGGAGACCCAGTACTTC
TRBJ2-7	-	-	TRBV7-8	CASSQPRVPEQYF	TGTGCCAGCAGCCAACCACGGGTCCCCGAGCAGTACTTC
TRBJ2-2	-	TRBD1	TRBV5-1	CASSLERGQNTGELFF	TGCGCCAGCAGCTTGGAGAGGGGGCAGAACACCGGGGAGCTGTTTTTT
TRBJ2-4	-	TRBD1	TRBV7-8	CASSLAGQGIAKNIQYF	TGTGCCAGCAGCTTAGCAGGACAGGGTATAGCCAAAAACATTCAGTACTTC
TRBJ1-3	-	-	TRBV9	CASSNNRVASSGNTIYF	TGTGCCAGCAGCAACAACAGGGTCGCGAGCTCTGGAAACACCATATATTTT
TRBJ1-1	once	-	TRBV27	CASRLAVMNTEAFF	TGTGCCAGCCGCCTCGCGGTAATGAACACTGAAGCTTTCTTT
TRBJ2-5	-	TRBD2	TRBV29-1	CSAPGSGNQETQYF	TGCAGCGCCCCGGGTAGCGGGAACCAAGAGACCCAGTACTTC
TRBJ1-2	once	TRBD1	TRBV7-2	CASSDRDRVGGYTF	TGTGCCAGCAGCGACCGGGACAGGGTTGGTGGCTACACCTTC
TRBJ2-1	-	TRBD2	TRBV5-4	CASSPTSGGAVEQFF	TGTGCCAGCAGCCCCACTAGCGGGGGGGCTGTTGAGCAGTTCTTC
TRBJ1-2	-	-	TRBV4-2	CASSQSGPPMRGYTF	TGTGCCAGCAGCCAAAGCGGGCCGCCCATGCGAGGCTACACCTTC
TRBJ2-3	once	-	TRBV7-3	CASSLWGGRADTQYF	TGTGCCAGCAGCTTATGGGGGGGGCGGGCGGATACGCAGTATTTT
TRBJ2-3	-	-	TRBV7-6	CASRRISGSDTQYF	TGTGCCAGCAGGCGAATTAGCGGTTCGGATACGCAGTATTTT
TRBJ2-3	-	TRBD2	TRBV7-8	CASSLLWLAGSTDTQYF	TGTGCCAGCAGCTTATTGTGGCTAGCGGGGAGCACAGATACGCAGTATTTT
TRBJ2-5	once	TRBD1	TRBV18	CASSPPKAGGAKETQYF	TGTGCCAGCTCACCACCGAAGGCAGGGGGCGCAAAGGAGACCCAGTACTTC
TRBJ2-3	-	-	TRBV14	CASSQHGSSTDTQYF	TGTGCCAGCAGCCAACACGGTTCTAGCACAGATACGCAGTATTTT
TRBJ2-1	once	-	TRBV4-3	CASSQGSADNEQFF	TGCGCCAGCAGCCAAGGGTCGGCGGACAATGAGCAGTTCTTC
TRBJ2-7	once	-	TRBV7-9	CASSQKGQNYEQYF	TGTGCCAGCAGCCAAAAAGGACAGAACTACGAGCAGTACTTC
TRBJ1-6	-	-	TRBV4-2	CASSQDTNNSPLHF	TGTGCCAGCAGCCAAGACACTAATAATTCACCCCTCCACTTT
TRBJ1-2	few	-	TRBV19	CASTTGMGGYTF	TGTGCCAGTACTACAGGGATGGGCGGCTACACCTTC
TRBJ1-3	-	TRBD1	TRBV9	CASSELAGTDSGNTIYF	TGTGCCAGCAGCGAGCTCGCCGGGACAGACTCTGGAAACACCATATATTTT
TRBJ2-7	-	TRBD2	TRBV29-1	CSVVSRGGLAGDSEQYF	TGCAGCGTTGTGTCCAGGGGGGGACTAGCGGGAGACAGCGAGCAGTACTTC
TRBJ2-5	-	-	TRBV19	CASSIAVPGTQYF	TGTGCCAGTAGTATAGCGGTCCCGGGGACCCAGTACTTC
TRBJ1-6	-	TRBD1	TRBV6-5	CASRVNTGGNSPLHF	TGTGCCAGCAGAGTTAATACAGGGGGCAATTCACCCCTCCACTTT
TRBJ2-6	-	TRBD2	TRBV14	CASSQDPAARGLAGANVLTF	TGTGCCAGCAGCCAAGATCCGGCAGCACGAGGACTAGCTGGGGCCAACGTCCTGACTTTC
TRBJ2-5	-	-	TRBV15	CATSRDFVGGGTQYF	TGTGCCACCAGCAGAGATTTCGTTGGGGGAGGGACCCAGTACTTC
TRBJ1-1	few	TRBD1	TRBV12-5	CASGLQGAYTEAFF	TGTGCTAGTGGTTTACAGGGGGCATACACTGAAGCTTTCTTT
TRBJ2-7	-	-	TRBV6-5	CASSYGQTDESYEQYF	TGTGCCAGCAGTTACGGACAGACCGATGAAAGCTACGAGCAGTACTTC
TRBJ1-5	-	-	TRBV7-2	CASSFLGAGQPQHF	TGTGCCAGCAGCTTCTTGGGGGCGGGTCAGCCCCAGCATTTT
TRBJ1-1	-	-	TRBV6-6	CASSSGGTEAFF	TGTGCCAGCAGTTCCGGGGGCACTGAAGCTTTCTTT
TRBJ2-2	-	TRBD1	TRBV7-9	CSSSLEGDRTGELFF	TGTTCCAGCAGCTTAGAAGGGGACAGAACCGGGGAGCTGTTTTTT
TRBJ1-2	-	-	TRBV28	CASSGGGTYGYTF	TGTGCCAGCAGTGGGGGGGGTACCTATGGCTACACCTTC
TRBJ2-7	once	TRBD1	TRBV7-2	CASSPRQGAHEQYF	TGTGCCAGCAGCCCCAGACAGGGGGCACACGAGCAGTACTTC
TRBJ1-4	-	TRBD1	TRBV28	CASSLSGRGAGEKLFF	TGTGCCAGCAGCTTATCAGGCAGGGGGGCAGGGGAAAAACTGTTTTTT
TRBJ1-2	-	-	TRBV25-1	CASSVLQGDGYTF	TGTGCCAGCAGTGTATTACAGGGTGATGGCTACACCTTC
TRBJ1-4	-	-	TRBV6-1	CASSDYRRGEANEKLFF	TGTGCCAGCAGTGATTACCGCCGGGGGGAGGCTAATGAAAAACTGTTTTTT
TRBJ2-5	-	TRBD1	TRBV2	CASSDGGQGPKETQYF	TGTGCCAGCAGTGATGGAGGACAGGGGCCTAAAGAGACCCAGTACTTC
TRBJ2-1	few	-	TRBV7-9	CASSFQGGEIYNEQFF	TGTGCCAGCAGCTTCCAGGGGGGAGAGATCTACAATGAGCAGTTCTTC
TRBJ2-3	few	TRBD1	TRBV9	CASVGGQGTQYF	TGTGCCAGCGTAGGGGGACAGGGTACGCAGTATTTT
TRBJ2-1	-	TRBD1	TRBV18	CASSPGTGEQFF	TGTGCCAGCTCACCCGGGACAGGCGAGCAGTTCTTC
TRBJ1-1	-	-	TRBV29-1	CSVDNRGTEAFF	TGCAGCGTCGACAACCGAGGGACTGAAGCTTTCTTT
TRBJ1-1	-	-	TRBV6-5	CASSYSRGGLNTEAFF	TGTGCCAGCAGTTACTCGAGGGGAGGGTTGAACACTGAAGCTTTCTTT
TRBJ1-1	-	TRBD1	TRBV7-9	CSSSLALGQYTEAFF	TGTTCCAGCAGCTTAGCGCTGGGACAGTACACTGAAGCTTTCTTT
TRBJ2-7	-	TRBD2	TRBV6-5	CASRAGAYEQYF	TGTGCCAGCAGGGCGGGAGCCTACGAGCAGTACTTC
TRBJ2-1	-	-	TRBV27	CASSPLGGVKNNEQFF	TGTGCCAGCAGTCCGTTGGGCGGGGTGAAGAACAATGAGCAGTTCTTC
TRBJ1-5	few	TRBD1	TRBV19	CAGRSRDRAGQPQHF	TGTGCCGGGCGATCTCGGGACAGGGCTGGCCAGCCCCAGCATTTT